This is a list of T cell receptor beta chains from one sample in a study of cytomegalovirus exposure and HLA in healthy donors. Libraries were prepared by immunoSEQ multiplex PCR; TCRdb keeps only in-frame clonotypes and omits some of them. Here the sample spans about 140,000 clones, around 80% being singletons. Source material: PBMCs. Receptors were obtained from a male donor in good health and CMV-seropositive. Both conserved end residues are trimmed from each CDR3. Each record gives: clone size, V gene, CDR3 protein. Part of the rows lack a size; the others show once, few, many or a class for expanded clones.

clone size: .; V gene: TRBV7-8; CDR3 protein: ASSLARIAQETQY
clone size: .; V gene: TRBV27; CDR3 protein: ASSPSLGGRYEQY
clone size: .; V gene: TRBV30; CDR3 protein: AWSPGTGNY
clone size: .; V gene: TRBV7-8; CDR3 protein: ASSPSGLALHEQY
clone size: .; V gene: TRBV19; CDR3 protein: ASSVDGYNEQF
clone size: .; V gene: TRBV14; CDR3 protein: ASIEGQGTYNEQF
clone size: .; V gene: TRBV7-9; CDR3 protein: ASSLGSELITDTQY
clone size: .; V gene: TRBV9; CDR3 protein: ASSVGSDYGYT
clone size: .; V gene: TRBV5-1; CDR3 protein: ASSLAGTGYEQY
clone size: .; V gene: TRBV7-2; CDR3 protein: ASSARQGATGELF
clone size: .; V gene: TRBV5-8; CDR3 protein: ASSLLGPFSGGGTYEQY
clone size: .; V gene: TRBV9; CDR3 protein: ASSRGAGNIGADTQY
clone size: .; V gene: TRBV29-1; CDR3 protein: SVEVPSGPRQETQY
clone size: .; V gene: TRBV5-1; CDR3 protein: ASSLGQVGEAF
clone size: .; V gene: TRBV6-1; CDR3 protein: ASSEARAGTDTQY
clone size: few; V gene: TRBV6-5; CDR3 protein: ASTSPGFPYEQY
clone size: few; V gene: TRBV7-2; CDR3 protein: ASSIQGGSGGYT
clone size: .; V gene: TRBV25-1; CDR3 protein: GAGENTEAF
clone size: .; V gene: TRBV6-5; CDR3 protein: ASSYYGSPNTEAF
clone size: .; V gene: TRBV7-9; CDR3 protein: ASSISTDTEAF
clone size: few; V gene: TRBV4-3; CDR3 protein: ASSQDASGSSYEQY
clone size: .; V gene: TRBV27; CDR3 protein: ASGPRETQY
clone size: .; V gene: TRBV7-9; CDR3 protein: ASSPYDGLYEQY
clone size: .; V gene: TRBV7-2; CDR3 protein: ASSPVAISGSDEQF